These T cell receptor beta chains were read from a single sample in a study of T cells after yellow fever vaccination. TCRdb independently ran MiXCR on the 5' RACE reads; one entry per CDR3 protein. The table lists some 200,000 distinct CDR3 sequences, 3.2% of them singletons. The source was CD4+ T cells sorted from PBMCs, collected 10 days after the yellow fever booster vaccination. Receptor source: a man aged 18 to 30 who received the YFV17D yellow fever vaccine. Each CDR3 is given with its conserved first and last residue. Each record gives: J gene, clone size, V gene, D gene, CDR3 DNA, CDR3 protein. A D gene is named only where the DNA matches it firmly. Clone sizes are given selectively: once, few, many, or a class where the clone is expanded.

J gene: TRBJ1-6
clone size: few
V gene: TRBV18
D gene: NA
CDR3 DNA: TGTGCCAGCTCACCAGACAGTAATTCACCCCTCCACTTT
CDR3 protein: CASSPDSNSPLHF

J gene: TRBJ2-3
clone size: few
V gene: TRBV20-1
D gene: TRBD1
CDR3 DNA: TGCAGTGCTAGGCAGGGGGCGCGAACAGATACGCAGTATTTT
CDR3 protein: CSARQGARTDTQYF

J gene: TRBJ2-4
clone size: NA
V gene: TRBV18
D gene: TRBD1
CDR3 DNA: TGTGCCAGCTCACCAGGGACAGGGAACATTCAGTACTTC
CDR3 protein: CASSPGTGNIQYF

J gene: TRBJ2-3
clone size: many
V gene: TRBV13
D gene: NA
CDR3 DNA: TGTGCCAGCAGCTTAAATGGTCCGGAGTATTTT
CDR3 protein: CASSLNGPEYF

J gene: TRBJ2-3
clone size: many
V gene: TRBV20-1
D gene: TRBD2
CDR3 DNA: TGCAGTGCTATCCACCTACTAGCGGATACGCAGTATTTT
CDR3 protein: CSAIHLLADTQYF

J gene: TRBJ2-4
clone size: many
V gene: TRBV6-1
D gene: NA
CDR3 DNA: TGTGCCAGCAGTCGCCAACCCGGGGACATTCAGTACTTC
CDR3 protein: CASSRQPGDIQYF

J gene: TRBJ1-5
clone size: many
V gene: TRBV2
D gene: NA
CDR3 DNA: TGTGCCAGCAGTGAAGTGGACGGGGGGTATAGCAATCAGCCCCAGCATTTT
CDR3 protein: CASSEVDGGYSNQPQHF

J gene: TRBJ2-3
clone size: few
V gene: TRBV27
D gene: TRBD2
CDR3 DNA: TGTGCCAGCAGTCAAAGACTAGCGGGGGCAGATACGCAGTATTTT
CDR3 protein: CASSQRLAGADTQYF

J gene: TRBJ2-3
clone size: NA
V gene: TRBV11-2
D gene: TRBD1
CDR3 DNA: TGTGCCAGCAGCCTACAGGGGGCCTACCCAGATACGCAGTATTTT
CDR3 protein: CASSLQGAYPDTQYF

J gene: TRBJ1-5
clone size: few
V gene: TRBV6-1
D gene: NA
CDR3 DNA: TGTGCCAGCCAGGGTTCCAATCAGCCCCAGCATTTT
CDR3 protein: CASQGSNQPQHF

J gene: TRBJ1-2
clone size: many
V gene: TRBV28
D gene: NA
CDR3 DNA: TGTGCCACCTTAGGACAGTGGACGGGCTATGGCTACACCTTC
CDR3 protein: CATLGQWTGYGYTF

J gene: TRBJ2-3
clone size: many
V gene: TRBV24-1
D gene: TRBD1
CDR3 DNA: TGTGCCACCAGCATGTCGGGACAGGGACACAGCACAGATACGCAGTATTTT
CDR3 protein: CATSMSGQGHSTDTQYF

J gene: TRBJ2-2
clone size: few
V gene: TRBV21-1
D gene: NA
CDR3 DNA: TGTGCCAGCAGCTGTTGGGGGGCCCGGACCGGGGAGCTGTTTTTT
CDR3 protein: CASSCWGARTGELFF

J gene: TRBJ2-3
clone size: NA
V gene: TRBV10-3
D gene: NA
CDR3 DNA: TGTGCCATCAGGACGGGCACAGATACGCAGTATTTT
CDR3 protein: CAIRTGTDTQYF

J gene: TRBJ1-2
clone size: NA
V gene: TRBV6-2/TRBV6-3
D gene: NA
CDR3 DNA: TGTGCCAGCAGATGGACGGGGGGACATGGCTACACCTTC
CDR3 protein: CASRWTGGHGYTF

J gene: TRBJ1-1
clone size: NA
V gene: TRBV7-2
D gene: NA
CDR3 DNA: TGTGCCAGCAGCTCCACAGGGAAAAGGGACACTGAAGCTTTCTTT
CDR3 protein: CASSSTGKRDTEAFF

J gene: TRBJ2-4
clone size: many
V gene: TRBV5-1
D gene: NA
CDR3 DNA: TGCGCCAGCAGCTTGGGCAGGGTAGAAAACATTCAGTACTTC
CDR3 protein: CASSLGRVENIQYF

J gene: TRBJ1-3
clone size: NA
V gene: TRBV7-9
D gene: NA
CDR3 DNA: TGTGCCAGCAGTGGGATGAGTGGGAACACCATATATTTT
CDR3 protein: CASSGMSGNTIYF

J gene: TRBJ2-3
clone size: few
V gene: TRBV15
D gene: NA
CDR3 DNA: TGTGCCACCAGCAGTTGGGACTCCTTCTTCACAGATACGCAGTATTTT
CDR3 protein: CATSSWDSFFTDTQYF

J gene: TRBJ1-2
clone size: many
V gene: TRBV6-1
D gene: TRBD1
CDR3 DNA: TGTGCCATTAGCAACCAGGGGGCATCCAACTATGGCTACACCTTC
CDR3 protein: CAISNQGASNYGYTF

J gene: TRBJ1-5
clone size: few
V gene: TRBV4-3
D gene: TRBD1
CDR3 DNA: TGCGCCAGCAGCCAAGATGTTGCCAGGCAGGGGGCAGTTCAGCCCCAGCATTTT
CDR3 protein: CASSQDVARQGAVQPQHF

J gene: TRBJ1-2
clone size: NA
V gene: TRBV18
D gene: NA
CDR3 DNA: TGTGCCAGCTCACCACCGGCTAACTATGGCTACACCTTC
CDR3 protein: CASSPPANYGYTF

J gene: TRBJ2-3
clone size: many
V gene: TRBV11-1
D gene: TRBD2
CDR3 DNA: TGTGCCAGCAGCTTGACTAGCGGGGGGGCCTGGAATACGCAGTATTTT
CDR3 protein: CASSLTSGGAWNTQYF

J gene: TRBJ2-7
clone size: NA
V gene: TRBV9
D gene: NA
CDR3 DNA: TGTGCCAGCAGCCGGACGGACTCCTACGAGCAGTACTTC
CDR3 protein: CASSRTDSYEQYF

J gene: TRBJ1-2
clone size: many
V gene: TRBV12-3/TRBV12-4
D gene: TRBD1
CDR3 DNA: TGTGCCAGCACATCAGGGGGCTCTAACTATGGCTACACCTTC
CDR3 protein: CASTSGGSNYGYTF

J gene: TRBJ2-3
clone size: few
V gene: TRBV5-1
D gene: NA
CDR3 DNA: TGCGCCAGCAGCTCTTACACGCAGAGCACAGATACGCAGTATTTT
CDR3 protein: CASSSYTQSTDTQYF

J gene: TRBJ2-5
clone size: few
V gene: TRBV5-1
D gene: NA
CDR3 DNA: TGCGCCAGCAGCCCTGGCGGAGGGGGTAGAGAGACCCAGTACTTC
CDR3 protein: CASSPGGGGRETQYF